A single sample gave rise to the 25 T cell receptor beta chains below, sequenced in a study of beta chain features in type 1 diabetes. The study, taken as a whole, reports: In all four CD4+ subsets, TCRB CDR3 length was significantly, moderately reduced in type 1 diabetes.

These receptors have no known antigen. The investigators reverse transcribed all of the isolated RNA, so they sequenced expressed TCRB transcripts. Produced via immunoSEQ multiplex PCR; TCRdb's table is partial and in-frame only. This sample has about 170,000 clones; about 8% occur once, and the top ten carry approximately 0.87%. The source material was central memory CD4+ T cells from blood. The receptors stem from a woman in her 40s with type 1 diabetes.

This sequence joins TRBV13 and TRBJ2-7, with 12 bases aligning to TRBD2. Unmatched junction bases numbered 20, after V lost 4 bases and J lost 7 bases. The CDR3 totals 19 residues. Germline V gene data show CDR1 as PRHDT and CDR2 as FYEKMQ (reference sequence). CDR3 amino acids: CASSSNMLAGGPRVFEQYF. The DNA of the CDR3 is TGTGCCAGCAGCTCCAATATGCTAGCGGGAGGGCCGAGGGTATTTGAGCAGTACTTC. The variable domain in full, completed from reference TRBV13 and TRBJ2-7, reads AAGVIQSPRHLIKEKRETATLKCYPIPRHDTVYWYQQGPGQDPQFLISFYEKMQSDKGSIPDRFSAQQFSDYHSELNMSSLELGDSALYFCASSSNMLAGGPRVFEQYFGPGTRLTVT.

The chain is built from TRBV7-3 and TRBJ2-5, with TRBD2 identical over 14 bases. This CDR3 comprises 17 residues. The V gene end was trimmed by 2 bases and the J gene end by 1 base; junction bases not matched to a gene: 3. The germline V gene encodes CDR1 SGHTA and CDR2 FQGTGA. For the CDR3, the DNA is TGTGCCAGCAGCTTAGGGACTAGCGGGGGTCCCCAAGAGACCCAGTACTTC. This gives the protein CASSLGTSGGPQETQYF.

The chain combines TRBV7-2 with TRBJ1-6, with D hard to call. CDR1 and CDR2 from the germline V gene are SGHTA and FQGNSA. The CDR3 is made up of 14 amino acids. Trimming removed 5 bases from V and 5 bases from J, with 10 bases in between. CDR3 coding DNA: TGTGCCAGCAGCCCGAGGGTCAATAATTCACCCCTCCACTTT. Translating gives CASSPRVNNSPLHF.

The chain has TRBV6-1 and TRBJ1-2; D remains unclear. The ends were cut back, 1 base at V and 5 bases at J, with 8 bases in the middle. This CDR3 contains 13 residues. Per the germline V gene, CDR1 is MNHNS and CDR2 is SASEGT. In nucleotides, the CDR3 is TGTGCCAGCAGTGAAGACCCCACTTATGGCTACACCTTC. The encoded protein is CASSEDPTYGYTF.

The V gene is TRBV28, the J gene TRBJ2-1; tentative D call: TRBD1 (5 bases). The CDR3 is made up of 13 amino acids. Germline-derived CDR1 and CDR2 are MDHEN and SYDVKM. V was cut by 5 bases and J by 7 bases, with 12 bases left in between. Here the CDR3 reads CASSQTVINEQFF. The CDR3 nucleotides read TGTGCCAGCAGTCAGACAGTAATAAATGAGCAGTTCTTC.

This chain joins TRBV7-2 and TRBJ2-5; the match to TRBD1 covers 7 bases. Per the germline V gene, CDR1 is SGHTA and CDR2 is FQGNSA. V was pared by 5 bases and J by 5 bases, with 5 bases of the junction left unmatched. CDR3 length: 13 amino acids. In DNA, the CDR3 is TGTGCCAGCAGCCGCGACAGGGATGAGACCCAGTACTTC. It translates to CASSRDRDETQYF.

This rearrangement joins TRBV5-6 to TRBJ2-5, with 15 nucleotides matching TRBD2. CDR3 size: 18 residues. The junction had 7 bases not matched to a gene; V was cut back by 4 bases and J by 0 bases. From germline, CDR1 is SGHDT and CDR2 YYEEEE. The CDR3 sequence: CASSKGLAGGSYQETQYF. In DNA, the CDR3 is TGTGCCAGCAGCAAGGGACTAGCGGGGGGTTCGTACCAAGAGACCCAGTACTTC. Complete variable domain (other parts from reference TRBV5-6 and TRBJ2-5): DAGVTQSPTHLIKTRGQQVTLRCSPKSGHDTVSWYQQALGQGPQFIFQYYEEEERQRGNFPDRFSGHQFPNYSSELNVNALLLGDSALYLCASSKGLAGGSYQETQYFGPGTRLLVL.

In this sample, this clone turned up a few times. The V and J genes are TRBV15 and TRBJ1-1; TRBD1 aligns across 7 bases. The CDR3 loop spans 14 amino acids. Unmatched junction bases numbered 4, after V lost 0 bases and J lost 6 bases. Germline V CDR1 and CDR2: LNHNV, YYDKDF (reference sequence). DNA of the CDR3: TGTGCCACCAGCAGAGATCAGGGGGGCTCTGAAGCTTTCTTT. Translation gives CATSRDQGGSEAFF.

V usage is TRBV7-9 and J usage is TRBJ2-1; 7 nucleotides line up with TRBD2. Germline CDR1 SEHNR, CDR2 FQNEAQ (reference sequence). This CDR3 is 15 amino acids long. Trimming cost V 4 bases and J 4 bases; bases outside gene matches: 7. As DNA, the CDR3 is TGTGCCAGCAGCTACCCCTTTAGCGGGTACAATGAGCAGTTCTTC. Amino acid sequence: CASSYPFSGYNEQFF.

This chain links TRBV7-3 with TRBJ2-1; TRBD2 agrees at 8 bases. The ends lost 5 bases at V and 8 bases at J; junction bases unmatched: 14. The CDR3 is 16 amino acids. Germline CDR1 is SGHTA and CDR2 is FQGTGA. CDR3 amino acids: CASSEGLGLDGDEQFF. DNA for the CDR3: TGTGCCAGCAGCGAAGGCTTGGGACTAGACGGCGATGAGCAGTTCTTC.

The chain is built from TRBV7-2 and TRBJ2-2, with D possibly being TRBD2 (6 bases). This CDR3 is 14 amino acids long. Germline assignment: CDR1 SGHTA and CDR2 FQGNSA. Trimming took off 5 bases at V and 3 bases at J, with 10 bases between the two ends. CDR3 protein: CASSRREDTGELFF. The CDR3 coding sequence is TGTGCCAGCAGCCGCAGGGAGGACACCGGGGAGCTGTTTTTT. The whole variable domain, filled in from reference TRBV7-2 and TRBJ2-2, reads GAGVSQSPSNKVTEKGKDVELRCDPISGHTALYWYRQSLGQGLEFLIYFQGNSAPDKSGLPSDRFSAERTGGSVSTLTIQRTQQEDSAVYLCASSRREDTGELFFGEGSRLTVL.

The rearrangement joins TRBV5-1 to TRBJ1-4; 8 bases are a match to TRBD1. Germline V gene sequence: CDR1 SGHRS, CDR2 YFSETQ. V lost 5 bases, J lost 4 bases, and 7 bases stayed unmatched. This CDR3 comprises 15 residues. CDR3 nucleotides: TGCGCCAGCAGTCGGGGACAGGCCTTTAATGAAAAACTGTTTTTT. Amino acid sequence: CASSRGQAFNEKLFF.

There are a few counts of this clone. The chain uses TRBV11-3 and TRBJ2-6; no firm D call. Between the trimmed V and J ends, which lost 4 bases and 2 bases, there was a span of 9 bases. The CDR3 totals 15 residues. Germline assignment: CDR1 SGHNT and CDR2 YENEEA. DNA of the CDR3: TGTGCCAGCAGCTCCTCTACGGCTGGGGCCAACGTCCTGACTTTC. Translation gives CASSSSTAGANVLTF.

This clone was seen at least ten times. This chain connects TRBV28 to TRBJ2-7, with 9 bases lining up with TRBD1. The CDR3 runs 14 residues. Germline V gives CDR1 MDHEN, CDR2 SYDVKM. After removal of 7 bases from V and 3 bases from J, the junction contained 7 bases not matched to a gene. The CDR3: CASTVGTGYYEQYF. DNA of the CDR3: TGTGCCAGCACGGTGGGGACAGGGTACTACGAGCAGTACTTC.

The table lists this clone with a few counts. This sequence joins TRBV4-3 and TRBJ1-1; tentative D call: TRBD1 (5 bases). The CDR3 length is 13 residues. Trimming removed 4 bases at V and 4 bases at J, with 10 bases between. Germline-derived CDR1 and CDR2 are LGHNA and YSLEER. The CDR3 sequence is CASSLPGITEAFF. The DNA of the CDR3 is TGCGCCAGCAGCCTCCCAGGGATCACTGAAGCTTTCTTT.

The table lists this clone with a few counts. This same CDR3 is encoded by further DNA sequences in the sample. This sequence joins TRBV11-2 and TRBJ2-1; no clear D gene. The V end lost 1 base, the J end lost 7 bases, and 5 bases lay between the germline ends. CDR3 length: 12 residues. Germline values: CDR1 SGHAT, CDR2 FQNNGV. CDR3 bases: TGTGCCAGCAGCTTAGGTACAAATGAGCAGTTCTTC. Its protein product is CASSLGTNEQFF.

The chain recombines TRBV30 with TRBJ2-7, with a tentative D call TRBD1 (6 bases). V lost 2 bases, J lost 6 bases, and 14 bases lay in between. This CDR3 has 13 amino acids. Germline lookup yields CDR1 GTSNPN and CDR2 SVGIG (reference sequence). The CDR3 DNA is TGTGCCTGGAGTCTAACAACAGGGTCCGAGCAGTACTTC. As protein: CAWSLTTGSEQYF.

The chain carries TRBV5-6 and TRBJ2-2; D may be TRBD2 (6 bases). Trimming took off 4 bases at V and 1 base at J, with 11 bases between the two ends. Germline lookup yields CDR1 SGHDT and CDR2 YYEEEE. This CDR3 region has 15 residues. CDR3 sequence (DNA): TGTGCCAGCAGCCGGGGACTCCAGAACACCGGGGAGCTGTTTTTT. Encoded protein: CASSRGLQNTGELFF.

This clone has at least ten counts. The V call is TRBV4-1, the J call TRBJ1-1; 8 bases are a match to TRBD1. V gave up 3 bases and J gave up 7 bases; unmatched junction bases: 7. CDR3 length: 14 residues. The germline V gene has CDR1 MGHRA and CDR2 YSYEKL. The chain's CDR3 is CASSQGGGTGEAFF. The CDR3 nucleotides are TGCGCCAGCAGCCAGGGGGGAGGGACAGGTGAAGCTTTCTTT.

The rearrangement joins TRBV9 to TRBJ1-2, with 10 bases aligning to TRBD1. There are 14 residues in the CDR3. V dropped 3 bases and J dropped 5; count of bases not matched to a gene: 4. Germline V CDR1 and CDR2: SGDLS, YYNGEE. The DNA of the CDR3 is TGTGCCAGCAGCGGCCGGGACAGGGGTTATGGCTACACCTTC. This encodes CASSGRDRGYGYTF.

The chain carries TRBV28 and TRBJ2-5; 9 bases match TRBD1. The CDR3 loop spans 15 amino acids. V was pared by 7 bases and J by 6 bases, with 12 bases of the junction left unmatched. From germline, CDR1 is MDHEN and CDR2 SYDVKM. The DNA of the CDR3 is TGTGCCAGCAACGGCCCGGGACAGGGATATCAGACCCAGTACTTC. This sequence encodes CASNGPGQGYQTQYF. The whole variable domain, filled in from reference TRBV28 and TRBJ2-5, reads DVKVTQSSRYLVKRTGEKVFLECVQDMDHENMFWYRQDPGLGLRLIYFSYDVKMKEKGDIPEGYSVSREKKERFSLILESASTNQTSMYLCASNGPGQGYQTQYFGPGTRLLVL.

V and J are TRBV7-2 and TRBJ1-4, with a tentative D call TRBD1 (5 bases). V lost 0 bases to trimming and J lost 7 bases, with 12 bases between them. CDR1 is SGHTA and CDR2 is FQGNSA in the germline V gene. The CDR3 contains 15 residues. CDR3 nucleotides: TGTGCCAGCAGCTTAGCGGGGGAGGGCGGTGAAAAACTGTTTTTT. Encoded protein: CASSLAGEGGEKLFF.

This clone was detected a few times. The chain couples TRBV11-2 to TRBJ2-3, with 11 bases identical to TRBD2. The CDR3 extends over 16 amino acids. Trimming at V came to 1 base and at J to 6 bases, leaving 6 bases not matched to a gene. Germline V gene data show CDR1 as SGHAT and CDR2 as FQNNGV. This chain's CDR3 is CASSLGTTSGIDTQYF. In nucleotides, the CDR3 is TGTGCCAGCAGCTTAGGAACGACTAGCGGGATTGATACGCAGTATTTT.

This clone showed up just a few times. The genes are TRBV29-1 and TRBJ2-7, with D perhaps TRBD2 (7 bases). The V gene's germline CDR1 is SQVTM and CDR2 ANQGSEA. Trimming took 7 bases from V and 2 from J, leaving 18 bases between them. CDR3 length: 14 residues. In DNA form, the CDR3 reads TGCAGCGCCCAAGGGGGGGACATGACCTACGAGCAGTACTTC. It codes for CSAQGGDMTYEQYF.

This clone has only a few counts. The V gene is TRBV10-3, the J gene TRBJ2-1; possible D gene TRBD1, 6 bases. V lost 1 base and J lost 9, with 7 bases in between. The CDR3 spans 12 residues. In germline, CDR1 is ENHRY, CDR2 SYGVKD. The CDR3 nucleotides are TGTGCCATCAGTGAGTACAGGGTTGAGCAGTTCTTC. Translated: CAISEYRVEQFF.